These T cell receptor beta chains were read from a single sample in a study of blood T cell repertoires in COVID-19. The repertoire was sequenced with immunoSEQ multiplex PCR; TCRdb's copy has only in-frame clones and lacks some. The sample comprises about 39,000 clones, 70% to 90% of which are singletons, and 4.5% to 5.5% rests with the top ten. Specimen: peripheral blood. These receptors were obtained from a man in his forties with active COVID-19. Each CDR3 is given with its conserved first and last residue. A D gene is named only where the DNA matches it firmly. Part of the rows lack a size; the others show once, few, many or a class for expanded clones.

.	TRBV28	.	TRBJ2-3	TGTGCCAGCAGCCCCCAGGGGCTCACAGATACGCAGTATTTT	CASSPQGLTDTQYF
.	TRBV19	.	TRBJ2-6	TGTGCCAGTAGTATAAGGAGGGGTGCCGGGGCCAACGTCCTGACTTTC	CASSIRRGAGANVLTF
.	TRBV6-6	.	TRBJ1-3	TGTGCCAGCAGTTACTCTAGGGGATCTGGAAACACCATATATTTT	CASSYSRGSGNTIYF
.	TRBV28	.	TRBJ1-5	TGTGCCAGCAGTTTAGGGTTGGGGGGAAAAAGCAATCAGCCCCAGCATTTT	CASSLGLGGKSNQPQHF
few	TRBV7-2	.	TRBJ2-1	TGTGCCAGCAGCTTAGTCGGTACAGCCTACAATGAGCAGTTCTTC	CASSLVGTAYNEQFF
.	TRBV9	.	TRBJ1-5	TGTGCCAGCAGTCGGGGGGCTCTTAGCAATCAGCCCCAGCATTTT	CASSRGALSNQPQHF
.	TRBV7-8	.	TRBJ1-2	TGTGCCAGCAGCCCTCTCCGGACACCAAACTATGGCTACACCTTC	CASSPLRTPNYGYTF
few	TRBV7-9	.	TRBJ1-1	TGTGCCAGCAGCTCCGTAGGTGAGGAAAACACTGAAGCTTTCTTT	CASSSVGEENTEAFF
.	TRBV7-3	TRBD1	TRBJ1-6	TGTGCCAGCAGCTTAGGACAGGGGATTCCACCCCTCCACTTT	CASSLGQGIPPLHF
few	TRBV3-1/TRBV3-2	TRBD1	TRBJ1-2	TGTGCCAGCAGTGATCTCGCAGGGGGTGATAACTATGGCTACACCTTC	CASSDLAGGDNYGYTF
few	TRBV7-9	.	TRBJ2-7	TGTGCCAGCAGTCGACAGGTGGGCGAGCAGTACTTC	CASSRQVGEQYF
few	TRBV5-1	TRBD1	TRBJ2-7	TGCGCCAGCAGCACCACCGGGACAGGGAACTACGAGCAGTACTTC	CASSTTGTGNYEQYF
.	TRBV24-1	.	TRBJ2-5	TGTGCCACCAGCGAGCACCAGGGAAGTCGGGAGACCCAGTACTTC	CATSEHQGSRETQYF
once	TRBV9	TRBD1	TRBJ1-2	TGTGCCAGCAGCTCTTCCCCATCTGACAGGGGAAACTATGGCTACACCTTC	CASSSSPSDRGNYGYTF
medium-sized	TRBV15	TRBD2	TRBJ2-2	TGTGCCACCAGCAGTACTAGCGCCCAAGGGACCGGGGAGCTGTTTTTT	CATSSTSAQGTGELFF
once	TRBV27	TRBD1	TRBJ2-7	TGTGCCAGCCGCGACCCCTATGGGACAGGGTTCTCCTACGAGCAGTACTTC	CASRDPYGTGFSYEQYF
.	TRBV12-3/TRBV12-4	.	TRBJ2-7	TGTGCCAGCACCTTCCTCCAAGGGGACGAGCAGTACTTC	CASTFLQGDEQYF
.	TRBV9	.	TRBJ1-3	TGTGCCAGTAGAGGCGTTGGAAACACCATATATTTT	CASRGVGNTIYF
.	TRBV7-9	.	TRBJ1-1	TGTGCCAGCAGCTTAGCAGCCTCGAACACTGAAGCTTTCTTT	CASSLAASNTEAFF
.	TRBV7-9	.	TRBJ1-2	TGTGCCAGCAGCTTAGGAGAGACAGGTGGCTACACCTTC	CASSLGETGGYTF
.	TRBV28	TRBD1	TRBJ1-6	TGTGCCAGCAGTTTCCCCCCAGGGACAGGGGATTCACCCCTCCACTTT	CASSFPPGTGDSPLHF